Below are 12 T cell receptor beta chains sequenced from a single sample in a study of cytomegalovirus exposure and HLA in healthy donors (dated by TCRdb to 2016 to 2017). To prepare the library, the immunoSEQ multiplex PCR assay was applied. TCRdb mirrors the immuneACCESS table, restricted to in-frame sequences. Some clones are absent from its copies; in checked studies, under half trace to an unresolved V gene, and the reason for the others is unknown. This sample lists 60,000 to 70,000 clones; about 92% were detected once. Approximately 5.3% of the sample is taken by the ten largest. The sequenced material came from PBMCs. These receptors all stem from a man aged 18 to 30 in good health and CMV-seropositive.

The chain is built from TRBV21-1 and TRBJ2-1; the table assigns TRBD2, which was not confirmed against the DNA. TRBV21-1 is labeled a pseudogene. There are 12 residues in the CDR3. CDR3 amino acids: CASSKGRGLQFF. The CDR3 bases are TGTGCCAGCAGCAAGGGTCGGGGACTTCAGTTCTTC.

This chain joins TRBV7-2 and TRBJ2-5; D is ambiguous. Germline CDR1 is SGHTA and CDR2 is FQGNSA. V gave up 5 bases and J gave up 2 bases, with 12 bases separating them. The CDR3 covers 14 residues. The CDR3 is CASSPLIGQETQYF. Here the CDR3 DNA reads TGTGCCAGCAGCCCCTTGATCGGGCAAGAGACCCAGTACTTC. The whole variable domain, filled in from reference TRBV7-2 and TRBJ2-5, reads GAGVSQSPSNKVTEKGKDVELRCDPISGHTALYWYRQSLGQGLEFLIYFQGNSAPDKSGLPSDRFSAERTGGSVSTLTIQRTQQEDSAVYLCASSPLIGQETQYFGPGTRLLVL.

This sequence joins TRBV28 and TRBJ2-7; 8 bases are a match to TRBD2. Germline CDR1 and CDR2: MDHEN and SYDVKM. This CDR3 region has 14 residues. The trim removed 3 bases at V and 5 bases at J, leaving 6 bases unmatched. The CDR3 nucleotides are TGTGCCAGCAGTTTTAGCGGGACCAGGGACGAGCAGTACTTC. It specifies CASSFSGTRDEQYF.

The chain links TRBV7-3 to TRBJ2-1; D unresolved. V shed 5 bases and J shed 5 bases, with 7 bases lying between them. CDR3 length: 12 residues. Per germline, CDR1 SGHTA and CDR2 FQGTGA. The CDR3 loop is CASSGMDNEQFF. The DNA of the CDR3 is TGTGCCAGCAGCGGCATGGACAATGAGCAGTTCTTC.

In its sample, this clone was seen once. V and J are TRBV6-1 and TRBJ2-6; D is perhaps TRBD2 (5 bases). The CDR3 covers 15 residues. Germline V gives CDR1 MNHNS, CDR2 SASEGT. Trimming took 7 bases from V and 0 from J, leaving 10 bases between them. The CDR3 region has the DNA TGTGCCAGCATTACGGGGATCTCTGGGGCCAACGTCCTGACTTTC. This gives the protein CASITGISGANVLTF.

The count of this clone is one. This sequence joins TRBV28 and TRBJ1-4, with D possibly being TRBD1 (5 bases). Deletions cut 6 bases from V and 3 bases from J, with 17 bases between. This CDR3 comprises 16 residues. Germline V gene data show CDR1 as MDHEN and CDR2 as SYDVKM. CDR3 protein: CASRGRPGDPNEKLFF. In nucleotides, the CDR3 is TGTGCCAGCAGGGGGAGACCGGGGGATCCTAATGAAAAACTGTTTTTT. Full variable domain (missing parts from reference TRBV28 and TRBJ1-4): DVKVTQSSRYLVKRTGEKVFLECVQDMDHENMFWYRQDPGLGLRLIYFSYDVKMKEKGDIPEGYSVSREKKERFSLILESASTNQTSMYLCASRGRPGDPNEKLFFGSGTQLSVL.

The CDR3 nucleotides read TGTGCCAGCAGTTACAAAGCGGGAGGAAACATTCAGTACTTC. As protein: CASSYKAGGNIQYF. This chain uses TRBV27 with TRBJ2-4; 9 bases fit TRBD2. V gave up 4 bases and J gave up 6 bases; unmatched junction bases: 4. Germline CDR1 is MNHEY and CDR2 is SMNVEV (reference sequence). The CDR3 spans 14 residues.

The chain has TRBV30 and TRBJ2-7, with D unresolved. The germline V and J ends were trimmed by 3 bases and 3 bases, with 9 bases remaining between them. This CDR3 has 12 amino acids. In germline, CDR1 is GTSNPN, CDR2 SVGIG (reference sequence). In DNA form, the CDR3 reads TGTGCCTGGAGCCCAAGGAGCTACGAGCAGTACTTC. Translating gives CAWSPRSYEQYF.

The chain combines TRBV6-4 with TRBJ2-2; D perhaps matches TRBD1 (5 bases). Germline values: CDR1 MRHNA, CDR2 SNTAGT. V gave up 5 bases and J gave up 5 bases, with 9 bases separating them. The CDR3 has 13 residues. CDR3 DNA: TGTGCCAGCAGTCCGACAGAGACCGGGGAGCTGTTTTTT. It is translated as CASSPTETGELFF.

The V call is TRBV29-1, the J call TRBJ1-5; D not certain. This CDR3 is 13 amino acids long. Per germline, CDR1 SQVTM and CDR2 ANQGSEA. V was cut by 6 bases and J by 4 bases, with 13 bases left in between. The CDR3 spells CSVGGRENQPQHF. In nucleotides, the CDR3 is TGCAGCGTCGGAGGACGGGAGAATCAGCCCCAGCATTTT.

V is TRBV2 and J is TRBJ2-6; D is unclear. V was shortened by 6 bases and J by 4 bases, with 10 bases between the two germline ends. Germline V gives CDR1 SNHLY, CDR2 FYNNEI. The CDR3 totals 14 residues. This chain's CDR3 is CASSRSLGANVLTF. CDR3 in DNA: TGTGCCAGCAGCCGGTCACTCGGGGCCAACGTCCTGACTTTC. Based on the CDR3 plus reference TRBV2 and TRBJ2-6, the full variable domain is EPEVTQTPSHQVTQMGQEVILRCVPISNHLYFYWYRQILGQKVEFLVSFYNNEISEKSEIFDDQFSVERPDGSNFTLKIRSTKLEDSAMYFCASSRSLGANVLTFGAGSRLTVL.

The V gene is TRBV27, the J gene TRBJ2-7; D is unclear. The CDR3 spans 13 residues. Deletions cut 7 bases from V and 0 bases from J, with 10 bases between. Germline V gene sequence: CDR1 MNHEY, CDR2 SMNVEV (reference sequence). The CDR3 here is CASTKPGSYEQYF. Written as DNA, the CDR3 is TGTGCCAGCACCAAGCCAGGCTCCTACGAGCAGTACTTC.